This T cell receptor (beta chain) was sequenced during a study of blood T cell repertoires in COVID-19. Trimming took 4 bases from V and 5 from J; bases not matched to a gene: 0. The CDR3 contains 12 residues. Germline V lookup: CDR1 MNHEY, CDR2 SVGEGT. The repertoire was sequenced with immunoSEQ multiplex PCR; TCRdb's copy has only in-frame clones and lacks some. The top ten clones hold 2% to 2.5% of a sample with 250,000 to 350,000 clones, around 90% of them seen once. Sequences were obtained from peripheral blood. The chain links TRBV6-2 or TRBV6-3 to TRBJ2-7, with 9 bases lining up with TRBD2. This clonotype was obtained from a woman aged 50 to 60 who had recovered from COVID-19. The CDR3 sequence is CASSSSGNEQYF. Here the CDR3 DNA reads TGTGCCAGCAGTTCTAGCGGGAACGAGCAGTACTTC.